This TCR beta chain was sequenced in a study of blood T cell repertoires in COVID-19. Study background: Researchers got acute and convalescent COVID-19 samples from the United States, Italy and Spain. PBMCs, B-cell-depleted T cells, or T cells provided the cDNA or gDNA that made up the material.

Original data processing: Amplification of reference gene primers provided the estimated nucleated cell counts. Produced via immunoSEQ multiplex PCR; TCRdb's table is partial and in-frame only. V, J and clone size are those of that table, while D and trimming were read from the DNA. This repertoire shows roughly 94,000 clones, around 84% found once; its top ten account for 20% to 30%. CDR1 is LNHDA, CDR2 SQIVND, per germline (reference sequence). The CDR3 has 13 residues. Trimming removed 8 bases from V and 5 bases from J; junction bases left unmatched: 3. The chain carries TRBV19 and TRBJ1-4; 9 bases match TRBD1. This receptor was obtained from a man in his sixties with acute or convalescent COVID-19. Material for sequencing was peripheral blood. The CDR3 reads CASPGTGNEKLFF. As DNA, the CDR3 is TGTGCCAGTCCCGGGACAGGGAATGAAAAACTGTTTTTT.